Here is one T cell receptor beta chain with its context. These data belong to a study of T cell responses to AZD1222 COVID-19 vaccine. The V and J ends lost 3 bases and 5 bases respectively, with 7 bases between them. Germline V CDR1 and CDR2: KGHSH, LQKENI. CDR3 length: 13 amino acids. Repertoires were generated with immunoSEQ multiplex PCR, while TCRdb's copy carries only in-frame clones and drops some. The sample lists roughly 120,000 clones; roughly nine tenths were seen once. The V call is TRBV18, the J call TRBJ1-4; D call uncertain. Sample: peripheral blood, taken on day 0 of AZD1222 vaccination. The sequence came from an adult in good health. Here the CDR3 DNA reads TGTGCCAGCTCACCCTCCCAAAATGAAAAACTGTTTTTT. Translating gives CASSPSQNEKLFF.